These 7 T cell receptor beta chains were sequenced from one sample in a study of blood T cell repertoires in COVID-19. The table came from immunoSEQ multiplex PCR; TCRdb's copy has only in-frame clones and leaves some out. In the table there are fewer than 500,000 clones, around 87% of which are singletons. Sequencing used PBMCs or T cells enriched from blood (not recorded which). All receptors come from a man aged 25-45 years who had recovered from COVID-19.

There are a few counts of this clone. V usage is TRBV15 and J usage is TRBJ1-4; 7 bases agree with TRBD1. The CDR3 covers 16 residues. Germline V lookup: CDR1 LNHNV, CDR2 YYDKDF (reference sequence). Unmatched junction bases numbered 12, after V lost 5 bases and J lost 6 bases. The CDR3: CATSGEKTGMDEKLFF. The CDR3 DNA follows: TGTGCCACCAGCGGCGAAAAGACAGGGATGGATGAAAAACTGTTTTTT.

On this clone itself: Distinct nucleotide sequences in the sample also encode this CDR3. This sequence joins TRBV2 and TRBJ1-2; 9 nucleotides match TRBD1. V lost 6 bases and J lost 2; bases outside the gene matches: 1. This CDR3 has 13 amino acids. Germline V gene data show CDR1 as SNHLY and CDR2 as FYNNEI. This CDR3 is CASSDRGNYGYTF. Here the CDR3 DNA reads TGTGCCAGCAGCGACAGGGGGAACTATGGCTACACCTTC.

This chain uses TRBV10-3 with TRBJ1-2, with D unresolved. The V gene lost 0 bases and the J gene lost 0 bases, with 5 bases spanning the gap. Germline V gene sequence: CDR1 ENHRY, CDR2 SYGVKD. The CDR3 loop spans 14 amino acids. The CDR3 loop is CAISESQANYGYTF. In DNA form, the CDR3 reads TGTGCCATCAGTGAGTCGCAGGCTAACTATGGCTACACCTTC.

The chain links TRBV5-1 to TRBJ2-2, with 7 bases matching TRBD1. Per germline, CDR1 SGHRS and CDR2 YFSETQ. V was pared by 4 bases and J by 0 bases, with 3 bases of the junction left unmatched. The CDR3 sequence is 15 residues long. The CDR3 nucleotides read TGCGCCAGCAGCCAGACAGGGCCGAACACCGGGGAGCTGTTTTTT. Translated: CASSQTGPNTGELFF.

Points on this clone: This same CDR3 is encoded by further DNA sequences in the sample. The chain uses TRBV4-2 and TRBJ1-3; D gene ambiguous. Germline CDR1 reads LGHNA; CDR2 reads YNFKEQ. The CDR3 consists of 15 residues. The germline V and J ends were trimmed by 0 bases and 0 bases, with 6 bases remaining between them. CDR3 region: CASSQDRGSGNTIYF. Written as DNA, the CDR3 is TGTGCCAGCAGCCAAGATAGAGGCTCTGGAAACACCATATATTTT.

The chain joins TRBV4-2 to TRBJ2-1; 11 bases fit TRBD2. The CDR3 consists of 19 residues. CDR1 and CDR2 (germline): LGHNA, YNFKEQ. Trimming took 0 bases from V and 2 from J; bases not matched to a gene: 9. In DNA form, the CDR3 reads TGTGCCAGCAGCCAAGAACCATCGGTAGCGGGGGGGCCCTACAATGAGCAGTTCTTC. As protein: CASSQEPSVAGGPYNEQFF.

The chain couples TRBV7-3 to TRBJ1-1, with 7 bases fitting TRBD1. Germline assignment: CDR1 SGHTA and CDR2 FQGTGA. The CDR3 runs 13 residues. V gave up 5 bases and J gave up 4 bases; unmatched junction bases: 4. Here the CDR3 reads CASSPTGPTEAFF. The CDR3 DNA sequence: TGTGCCAGCAGCCCGACAGGGCCCACTGAAGCTTTCTTT.